The 32 T cell receptor beta chains given below trace back to one sample, sequenced in a study of blood T cell repertoires in COVID-19. Sequencing used immunoSEQ multiplex PCR; TCRdb keeps in-frame clones, though not all of them. The data hold some 400,000 clones, with around 87% observed a single time. The sequencing input was PBMCs or T cells enriched from blood (not recorded which). The receptors come from a man between 25 and 39 years old who had recovered from COVID-19.

The chain couples TRBV6-5 to TRBJ1-1; 8 bases match TRBD1. After removal of 7 bases from V and 6 bases from J, the junction contained 7 bases not matched to a gene. The CDR3 has 13 amino acids. In germline, CDR1 is MNHEY, CDR2 SVGAGI. CDR3: CASKRQGRPEAFF. The CDR3 DNA follows: TGTGCCAGCAAAAGACAGGGGAGGCCTGAAGCTTTCTTT.

The chain combines TRBV30 with TRBJ1-1; TRBD1 might be the D (6 bases). The CDR3 runs 15 residues. Trimming shortened V by 5 bases and J by 4 bases, and 20 bases separated the two germline ends. The germline V gene has CDR1 GTSNPN and CDR2 SVGIG (reference sequence). CDR3 protein: CAWGMGGARGTEAFF. Written as DNA, the CDR3 is TGTGCCTGGGGAATGGGGGGGGCAAGAGGCACTGAAGCTTTCTTT.

The chain uses TRBV27 and TRBJ1-2; D is possibly TRBD1 (6 bases). Germline V gene sequence: CDR1 MNHEY, CDR2 SMNVEV (reference sequence). The V gene lost 0 bases and the J gene lost 2 bases, with 10 bases spanning the gap. The CDR3 has 15 residues. CDR3 DNA sequence: TGTGCCAGCAGTTTATCGAGGGACATAAACTATGGCTACACCTTC. This encodes CASSLSRDINYGYTF.

V gene TRBV6-1 combines with J gene TRBJ2-2, with 10 nucleotides matching TRBD2. V lost 2 bases and J lost 3; bases outside the gene matches: 9. Germline loops: CDR1 MNHNS, CDR2 SASEGT. CDR3 length: 18 residues. As DNA, the CDR3 is TGTGCCAGCAGTGAAACCCAACTAGCGGGGAAACACACCGGGGAGCTGTTTTTT. Translation gives CASSETQLAGKHTGELFF.

This rearrangement joins TRBV18 to TRBJ1-1, with D possibly matching TRBD1 (6 bases). Germline V lookup: CDR1 KGHSH, CDR2 LQKENI. V was shortened by 6 bases and J by 5 bases, with 22 bases between the two germline ends. This CDR3 region has 16 residues. CDR3 nucleotide sequence: TGTGCCAGCTCCAGACATCCCGCGGGGGCGAATACTGAAGCTTTCTTT. Encoded protein: CASSRHPAGANTEAFF.

V usage is TRBV5-1 and J usage is TRBJ2-3, with D hard to call. The V end was cut by 1 base, the J end by 2 bases, with 11 bases between. The CDR3 is made up of 15 amino acids. Germline V gene sequence: CDR1 SGHRS, CDR2 YFSETQ. The CDR3 nucleotides read TGCGCCAGCAGCTTGAAGACTGACCACACAGATACGCAGTATTTT. The encoded protein is CASSLKTDHTDTQYF.

The chain joins TRBV6-2 or TRBV6-3 to TRBJ2-5; no reliable D call. The V gene's germline CDR1 is MNHEY and CDR2 SVGEGT. The CDR3 is 14 residues long. Trimming left V 0 bases short and J 4 bases short, with 9 bases between. DNA for the CDR3: TGTGCCAGCAGTTACTCTCTTTCGGGAGAGACCCAGTACTTC. Its protein is CASSYSLSGETQYF.

This chain connects TRBV10-1 to TRBJ2-7; 9 bases line up with TRBD1. The CDR3 runs 15 residues. Germline trimming cut 2 bases from V and 3 bases from J; bases unmatched to any gene: 5. In germline, CDR1 is WNHNN, CDR2 SYGVQD (reference sequence). The CDR3 is CASSEPGTGIYEQYF. CDR3 nucleotide sequence: TGCGCCAGCAGTGAGCCTGGGACAGGGATCTACGAGCAGTACTTC.

This chain uses TRBV11-2 with TRBJ1-2, with D possibly TRBD1 on 5 matching bases. CDR3 length equals 13 residues. Germline V gene lookup returns CDR1 SGHAT and CDR2 FQNNGV. The ends were cut back, 4 bases at V and 8 bases at J, with 14 bases in the middle. The DNA of the CDR3 is TGTGCCAGCAGCTCCGACGGGGGAACAGGCTACACCTTC. It translates to CASSSDGGTGYTF.

The chain carries TRBV27 and TRBJ2-3; the match to TRBD2 covers 11 bases. Germline V gives CDR1 MNHEY, CDR2 SMNVEV (reference sequence). The CDR3 length is 17 residues. Trimming at V came to 5 bases and at J to 5 bases, leaving 12 bases not matched to a gene. In nucleotides, the CDR3 is TGTGCCAGCAGTGTACCGGTACTAGCGGGGGTGAGAGATACGCAGTATTTT. Its translation is CASSVPVLAGVRDTQYF.

This rearrangement joins TRBV12-3 or TRBV12-4 to TRBJ2-1, with a tentative D call TRBD1 (5 bases). The CDR3 contains 13 residues. V dropped 6 bases and J dropped 6 bases, with 12 bases sitting between them. The chain's CDR3 is CASSPFDSNEQFF. The CDR3 bases are TGTGCCAGCAGCCCCTTCGACAGCAATGAGCAGTTCTTC.

V gene TRBV12-3 or TRBV12-4 combines with J gene TRBJ2-1, with D possibly TRBD2 on 6 matching bases. V lost 5 bases and J 7 bases, leaving 9 bases between the germline ends. The CDR3 length is 12 residues. For the CDR3, the DNA is TGTGCCAGCAGTCAGACTAGGAATGAGCAGTTCTTC. Translation gives CASSQTRNEQFF.

The chain uses TRBV7-2 and TRBJ2-5; 9 positions agree with TRBD1. The CDR3 contains 14 residues. V was clipped by 5 bases and J by 4 bases; unmatched bases: 5. CDR1 is SGHTA, CDR2 FQGNSA, per germline. The CDR3 DNA reads TGTGCCAGCAGCCGTTCACAGGGGGCAGAGACCCAGTACTTC. It yields the protein CASSRSQGAETQYF.

The gene calls are TRBV13 and TRBJ1-3; D is undetermined. The V gene lost 5 bases and the J gene lost 0 bases, with 14 bases spanning the gap. The CDR3 contains 16 residues. Germline V gives CDR1 PRHDT, CDR2 FYEKMQ (reference sequence). CDR3 amino acids: CASSLLLGDSGNTIYF. The CDR3 nucleotides read TGTGCCAGCAGCCTCCTTTTGGGCGACTCTGGAAACACCATATATTTT.

The V call is TRBV27, the J call TRBJ2-7; no clear D gene. V lost 3 bases and J 2 bases, leaving 5 bases between the germline ends. CDR1 is MNHEY, CDR2 SMNVEV, per germline (reference sequence). This CDR3 spans 12 amino acids. The chain's CDR3 is CASSFNPYEQYF. The CDR3 DNA reads as TGTGCCAGCAGTTTTAATCCCTACGAGCAGTACTTC.

This clone was detected only once. The rearrangement links TRBV14 to TRBJ1-1; the match to TRBD1 covers 7 bases. The CDR3 has 16 amino acids. The ends lost 4 bases at V and 2 bases at J; junction bases unmatched: 10. Looked up from germline, CDR1 is SGHDN and CDR2 is FVKESK. CDR3 region: CASSLGQVGVNTEAFF. Written as DNA, the CDR3 is TGTGCCAGCAGCCTTGGACAGGTCGGAGTTAACACTGAAGCTTTCTTT.

V and J are TRBV7-6 and TRBJ1-2, with D possibly being TRBD1 (6 bases). The germline V gene encodes CDR1 SGHVS and CDR2 FNYEAQ. The CDR3 consists of 16 residues. V lost 2 bases to trimming and J lost 4 bases, with 17 bases between them. The CDR3 loop is CASSLFQGQGFYGYTF. The DNA for the CDR3 is TGTGCCAGCAGCTTATTTCAGGGTCAGGGGTTCTATGGCTACACCTTC.

In this sample, this clone turned up a few times. V gene TRBV24-1 combines with J gene TRBJ1-2; D is unclear. CDR1 is KGHDR, CDR2 SFDVKD, per germline. V was shortened by 3 bases and J by 4 bases, with 11 bases between the two germline ends. The CDR3 totals 14 residues. This CDR3 reads CATSDSRFPYGYTF. The CDR3 DNA is TGTGCCACCAGTGATAGCAGGTTCCCCTATGGCTACACCTTC.

V and J are TRBV27 and TRBJ1-1, with TRBD1 matching over 7 bases. Germline V gene sequence: CDR1 MNHEY, CDR2 SMNVEV (reference sequence). The CDR3 loop spans 14 amino acids. V shed 2 bases and J 5 bases; nucleotides not matched to a gene: 5. CDR3 residues: CASSLNRGGTEAFF. CDR3 DNA: TGTGCCAGCAGTTTAAACAGGGGAGGAACTGAAGCTTTCTTT.

About this clone itself: The DNA is left out, because the CDR3 cannot be placed on it with certainty; the CDR3 is given as TCRdb lists it. This chain uses TRBV3-1 (or the pseudogene TRBV3-2) with TRBJ1-6; TRBD1 is the table's D call and was not checked against the DNA. The CDR3 region is 16 residues in length, termini included. The germline V gene encodes CDR1 LGHDT and CDR2 YNNKEL (reference sequence). CDR3 loop: CASSQDSGQGNSPLHF.

This rearrangement joins TRBV25-1 to TRBJ1-5, with 8 bases aligning to TRBD1. The CDR3 extends over 16 amino acids. J lost 4 bases, V lost 1 base, and 6 bases had no gene match. Germline loops: CDR1 MGHDK, CDR2 SYGVNS. The CDR3 sequence: CASSESARGLNQPQHF. The DNA of the CDR3 is TGTGCCAGCAGTGAATCCGCCAGGGGGCTTAATCAGCCCCAGCATTTT.

The chain links TRBV5-1 to TRBJ1-1; 7 positions match TRBD1. The germline gives CDR1 SGHRS, CDR2 YFSETQ. V was pared by 4 bases and J by 4 bases, with 7 bases of the junction left unmatched. The CDR3 contains 14 residues. The CDR3 here is CASSLSYRGTEAFF. The DNA for the CDR3 is TGCGCCAGCAGCCTCAGCTACAGGGGCACTGAAGCTTTCTTT. Full variable domain (missing parts from reference TRBV5-1 and TRBJ1-1): KAGVTQTPRYLIKTRGQQVTLSCSPISGHRSVSWYQQTPGQGLQFLFEYFSETQRNKGNFPGRFSGRQFSNSRSEMNVSTLELGDSALYLCASSLSYRGTEAFFGQGTRLTVV.

The J gene is TRBJ2-1, the V gene TRBV6-5, with no clear D. The CDR3 has 12 amino acids. CDR1 and CDR2 (germline): MNHEY, SVGAGI. With 6 bases removed from V and 6 bases from J, the gap between germline ends came to 9 bases. Here the CDR3 reads CASSNLINEQFF. The CDR3 bases are TGTGCCAGCAGCAACTTAATCAATGAGCAGTTCTTC.

The gene calls are TRBV7-9 and TRBJ2-5; TRBD1 aligns across 9 bases. This CDR3 is built from 15 residues. Germline trimming cut 1 base from V and 5 bases from J; bases unmatched to any gene: 5. Germline V gives CDR1 SEHNR, CDR2 FQNEAQ (reference sequence). CDR3 residues: CASSLVGQGGETQYF. CDR3 nucleotides: TGTGCCAGCAGCTTAGTGGGACAGGGCGGCGAGACCCAGTACTTC.

The rearrangement uses TRBV5-1 and TRBJ1-6; D unresolved. Germline V gene sequence: CDR1 SGHRS, CDR2 YFSETQ. The CDR3 length is 15 residues. Trimming stripped 0 bases from V and 7 bases from J, with 11 bases between. Here the CDR3 reads CASSLESGSNSPLHF. The CDR3 DNA reads as TGCGCCAGCAGCTTGGAATCGGGGTCCAATTCACCCCTCCACTTT.

The V and J genes are TRBV5-8 and TRBJ1-1, with a weak D call TRBD1 (5 bases). This CDR3 spans 15 amino acids. From germline, CDR1 is SGHTS and CDR2 YDEGEE. Trimming shortened V by 3 bases and J by 1 base, and 13 bases separated the two germline ends. The CDR3 coding sequence is TGTGCCAGCAGCTCGGGACTCACGGGGAACACTGAAGCTTTCTTT. Its protein is CASSSGLTGNTEAFF.

This sequence joins TRBV2 and TRBJ1-5, with 7 bases identical to TRBD1. The CDR3 has 14 residues. CDR1 is SNHLY, CDR2 FYNNEI, per germline. The V and J ends lost 9 bases and 2 bases, in that order; junction bases with no gene match: 7. CDR3 nucleotide sequence: TGTGCCAGTAAACCCGGGACAGGCAATCAGCCCCAGCATTTT. Translation gives CASKPGTGNQPQHF.

This chain links TRBV2 with TRBJ2-6, with D possibly TRBD1 on 5 matching bases. Per germline, CDR1 SNHLY and CDR2 FYNNEI. Trimming cost V 9 bases and J 4 bases, with 16 bases left between them. The CDR3 totals 15 residues. This CDR3 is CASTPQAAGANVLTF. The CDR3 nucleotides are TGTGCCAGTACACCACAGGCAGCCGGGGCCAACGTCCTGACTTTC. Full variable domain (outside the CDR3, taken from reference TRBV2 and TRBJ2-6): EPEVTQTPSHQVTQMGQEVILRCVPISNHLYFYWYRQILGQKVEFLVSFYNNEISEKSEIFDDQFSVERPDGSNFTLKIRSTKLEDSAMYFCASTPQAAGANVLTFGAGSRLTVL.

This sequence joins TRBV18 and TRBJ1-5, with TRBD1 matching 9 bases. Germline V lookup: CDR1 KGHSH, CDR2 LQKENI. Germline trimming cut 6 bases from V and 5 bases from J; bases unmatched to any gene: 5. This CDR3 has 14 amino acids. CDR3 loop: CASSTTGGDQPQHF. CDR3 nucleotide sequence: TGTGCCAGCTCGACGACAGGGGGAGATCAGCCCCAGCATTTT.

V and J are TRBV27 and TRBJ1-1; D is possibly TRBD1 (6 bases). The germline CDR1 and CDR2 sequences are MNHEY and SMNVEV (reference sequence). The V and J ends lost 5 bases and 4 bases respectively, with 11 bases between them. The CDR3 loop spans 13 amino acids. DNA of the CDR3: TGTGCCAGCAGTCCCGACAGGTCCACTGAAGCTTTCTTT. It specifies CASSPDRSTEAFF.

The chain joins TRBV5-1 to TRBJ2-2; maybe TRBD1 (5 bases). The CDR3 is made up of 16 amino acids. V was clipped by 0 bases and J by 0 bases, with 9 bases between them. Germline V gene data show CDR1 as SGHRS and CDR2 as YFSETQ. CDR3 nucleotide sequence: TGCGCCAGCAGCTTGGTGGGGCTAGCGAACACCGGGGAGCTGTTTTTT. Its translation: CASSLVGLANTGELFF.

This clone turned up a few times. The chain has TRBV29-1 and TRBJ1-3, with D unresolved. From germline, CDR1 is SQVTM and CDR2 ANQGSEA. This CDR3 is built from 13 residues. V was shortened by 7 bases and J by 8 bases, with 18 bases between the two germline ends. The CDR3 DNA reads as TGCAGCGCCCTTCATTCGGGGAAGGACACCATATATTTT. Translating gives CSALHSGKDTIYF. The full variable domain, rest sourced from reference TRBV29-1 and TRBJ1-3, is SAVISQKPSRDICQRGTSLTIQCQVDSQVTMMFWYRQQPGQSLTLIATANQGSEATYESGFVIDKFPISRPNLTFSTLTVSNMSPEDSSIYLCSALHSGKDTIYFGEGSWLTVV.